This T cell receptor (beta chain) was retrieved from a study of T cell responses to AZD1222 COVID-19 vaccine. General study results and limits: CD4 TCRs covered the whole spike, strongest at regions 160-218 and 743-854. Receipt of two AZD1222 doses was followed by a rise in Spike-specific TCR breadth and depth. White British donors predominated, females outnumbered males, and clonal diversity was possibly underestimated.

Concerning this clone itself: The target antigen is unknown.

Data came from immunoSEQ multiplex PCR; TCRdb stores just in-frame clones and leaves some out. The table lists 65,000 to 75,000 clones, around 84% of them singletons. This TCR came from an adult in good health. Material: peripheral blood, obtained on day 0 of AZD1222 vaccination.

CDR3 loop: CATSRELQGWETQYF. CDR3 nucleotide sequence: TGTGCCACCAGCAGAGAGTTACAGGGGTGGGAGACCCAGTACTTC. This chain connects TRBV15 to TRBJ2-5; 7 bases line up with TRBD1. Germline V CDR1 and CDR2: LNHNV, YYDKDF (reference sequence). Trimming took 0 bases from V and 5 from J; bases not matched to a gene: 6. This CDR3 contains 15 residues. The full variable domain, with the rest looked up from reference TRBV15 and TRBJ2-5, is DAMVIQNPRYQVTQFGKPVTLSCSQTLNHNVMYWYQQKSSQAPKLLFHYYDKDFNNEADTPDNFQSRRPNTSFCFLDIRSPGLGDTAMYLCATSRELQGWETQYFGPGTRLLVL.